Listed here are 5 T cell receptor beta chains from one sample, sequenced in a study of spatial heterogeneity in lung cancer. TCRdb processed the 5' RACE reads anew with MiXCR; each CDR3 protein has one entry. The table has about 100,000 distinct CDR3 sequences, roughly a fifth seen once. The sample's time point: blood at routine non-recurrence follow-up after resection. The sample consisted of PBMCs, taken at follow-up. The source is a male donor with early-stage non-small cell lung cancer.

The CDR3 nucleotides are TGCAGCGCGAACAGGGGTACCTACGAGCAGTACTTC. This translates into CSANRGTYEQYF. The V call is TRBV29-1, the J call TRBJ2-7; TRBD1 matches 7 bases. Germline CDR1 is SQVTM and CDR2 is ANQGSEA. This CDR3 comprises 12 residues. J was trimmed by 2 bases and V by 7 bases; bases with no gene match: 5.

This clonotype was recorded a few times. V and J are TRBV20-1 and TRBJ2-1; 8 bases map to TRBD1. V shed 3 bases, J shed 7 bases, and the junction held 11 bases outside the gene matches. This CDR3 is built from 15 residues. Looked up from germline, CDR1 is DFQATT and CDR2 is SNEGSKA (reference sequence). In nucleotides, the CDR3 is TGCAGTGCTAGGGAACTTGGACAGGGAGAGAATGAGCAGTTCTTC. This encodes CSARELGQGENEQFF.

This clonotype appeared many times. The J gene is TRBJ2-3, the V gene TRBV27; TRBD1 aligns across 11 bases. The CDR3 runs to 16 residues. Germline lookup yields CDR1 MNHEY and CDR2 SMNVEV (reference sequence). Unmatched junction bases numbered 6, after V lost 3 bases and J lost 4 bases. CDR3 residues: CASSFSPGQGADTQYF. The CDR3 region has the DNA TGTGCCAGCAGTTTTTCACCGGGACAGGGGGCAGATACGCAGTATTTT.

J is TRBJ1-6 and V is TRBV12-3 or TRBV12-4; the D is unclear. V gave up 6 bases and J gave up 4 bases, with 7 bases separating them. The CDR3 length is 13 residues. This chain's CDR3 is CASSLRYNSPLHF. DNA of the CDR3: TGTGCCAGCAGCCTGCGGTATAATTCACCCCTCCACTTT.

This clonotype came up a few times. The chain links TRBV20-1 to TRBJ2-5; the D is unclear. The CDR3 totals 11 residues. Trimming took 2 bases from V and 6 from J, leaving 7 bases between them. Germline CDR1 DFQATT, CDR2 SNEGSKA (reference sequence). The CDR3 sequence: CSARNSQTQYF. The DNA for the CDR3 is TGCAGTGCTAGAAACTCACAGACCCAGTACTTC.